What follows is one TCR beta chain and its context. These data belong to a study of shared clonotypes between healthy human individuals. Unmatched junction bases numbered 10, after V lost 1 base and J lost 3 bases. CDR3 length: 17 residues. Germline V CDR1 and CDR2: MGHRA, YSYEKL. Sequenced by immunoSEQ multiplex PCR; TCRdb stores in-frame clones only, minus some. The sample lists 2,100,000 or so clones, more than 90% occurring once. The receptor's source is a man between 18 and 29 years old in good health. Specimen: naive CD4+ T cells sorted from blood. Subset indicated: CD45RA+ positively selected. The chain joins TRBV4-1 to TRBJ2-5; 8 positions agree with TRBD2. CDR3 sequence reads: CASSQVSGSSKKETQYF. The CDR3 DNA reads as TGCGCCAGCAGCCAAGTAAGCGGGAGTTCTAAGAAAGAGACCCAGTACTTC.